This TCR beta chain comes out of a study of blood T cell repertoires in COVID-19. At the level of the study: Collection of acute and convalescent COVID-19 samples took place in the United States, Italy and Spain. The cDNA or gDNA used as material had been derived from T cells, B-cell-depleted T cells, or PBMCs.

Original analysis: Reference gene primer amplification gave estimated nucleated cell counts. Repertoires were generated with immunoSEQ multiplex PCR, while TCRdb's copy carries only in-frame clones and drops some. From that table come the V and J calls and clone size; the DNA was used to work out D and trimming. The sample includes about 180,000 clones, around 86% of them seen just once. This clone was seen just once. The CDR3 runs 13 residues. V was trimmed by 4 bases and J by 4 bases, leaving 10 bases between them. CDR1 is SGHTA, CDR2 FQGNSA, per germline. Seattle patients were enrolled while actively infected and followed longitudinally.

This chain links TRBV7-2 with TRBJ1-1; a possible D gene is TRBD1 (6 bases). Sequencing was carried out using peripheral blood. The TCR comes from a woman between 65 and 79 years old with COVID-19, enrolled during active disease. The CDR3 loop is CASSWGQFTEAFF. CDR3 sequence (DNA): TGTGCCAGCAGCTGGGGACAATTCACTGAAGCTTTCTTT.